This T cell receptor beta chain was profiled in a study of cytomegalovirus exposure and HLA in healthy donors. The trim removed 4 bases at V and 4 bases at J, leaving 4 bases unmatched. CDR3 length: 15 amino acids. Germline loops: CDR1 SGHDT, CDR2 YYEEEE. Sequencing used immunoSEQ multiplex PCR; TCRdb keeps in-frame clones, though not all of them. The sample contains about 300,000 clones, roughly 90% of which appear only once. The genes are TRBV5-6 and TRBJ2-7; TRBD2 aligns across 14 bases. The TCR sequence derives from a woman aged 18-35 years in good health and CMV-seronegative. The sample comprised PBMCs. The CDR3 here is CASSAGLAGVYEQYF. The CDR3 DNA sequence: TGTGCCAGCAGCGCGGGACTAGCGGGAGTATACGAGCAGTACTTC.